This T cell receptor (beta chain) was recorded in a study of Ad26.COV2.S vaccination and SARS-CoV-2 variants. Study-level background: As a participant in COV1001, the donor was in the Ad26.COV2.S trial arm. Ad26.COV2.S given intramuscularly, once or twice 56 days apart.

Treatment noted: 19 received Ad26.COV2.S at low or high dose, single or two shots; several received placebo; per-sample allocation not given. Day 63 following the first vaccine or placebo injection was when the samples were taken. Aged 18-55 years, donor was enrolled in Boston in the early 2020s. An Ad26 vector was used to express Wuhan-strain SARS-CoV-2 spike as the vaccine. The ends lost 5 bases at V and 1 base at J; junction bases unmatched: 4. The CDR3 has 14 residues. Looked up from germline, CDR1 is SQVTM and CDR2 is ANQGSEA. Profiled with immunoSEQ multiplex PCR; TCRdb holds only in-frame clones, not every one. The sample carries roughly 320,000 clones, about 86% recorded once.

The specimen comprised peripheral blood, sampled in a trial of Ad26.COV2.S vaccine versus placebo. The chain combines TRBV29-1 with TRBJ2-1; 8 nucleotides line up with TRBD1. This TCR derives from a person aged 18-65 years who received the Ad26.COV2.S COVID-19 vaccine or a placebo. The CDR3 DNA follows: TGCAGCGTTAAGAGACAGGGGTCCTACAATGAGCAGTTCTTC. This sequence encodes CSVKRQGSYNEQFF.